The sequence of this T cell receptor beta chain was determined in a study of blood T cells in healthy people across ages. General study findings and limits: Both naive CD4+ cell counts and diversity were greater in long-lived donors than in aged donors.

On this clonotype itself: What it binds is not known.

V was trimmed by 2 bases and J by 5 bases, leaving 18 bases between them. CDR3 length: 17 residues. Germline CDR1 reads SGHAT; CDR2 reads FQNNGV. A sample-barcoded 5' primer and a J-beta primer mix were used in a second PCR of about 7 to 12 cycles. TCRdb reanalysed the 5' RACE reads using MiXCR and keeps one entry per CDR3 protein. This table holds roughly 860,000 distinct CDR3 sequences, approximately 65% found once. Sequencing was done on a sample of blood. V usage is TRBV11-2 and J usage is TRBJ2-2; D tentatively fits TRBD1 or TRBD2 (6 bases each). This clonotype originated in a man aged 25-40 years in good health. In DNA form, the CDR3 reads TGTGCCAGCAGCTTACCGCGCGTGAGGGGGGAGACCGGGGAGCTGTTTTTT. It specifies CASSLPRVRGETGELFF.